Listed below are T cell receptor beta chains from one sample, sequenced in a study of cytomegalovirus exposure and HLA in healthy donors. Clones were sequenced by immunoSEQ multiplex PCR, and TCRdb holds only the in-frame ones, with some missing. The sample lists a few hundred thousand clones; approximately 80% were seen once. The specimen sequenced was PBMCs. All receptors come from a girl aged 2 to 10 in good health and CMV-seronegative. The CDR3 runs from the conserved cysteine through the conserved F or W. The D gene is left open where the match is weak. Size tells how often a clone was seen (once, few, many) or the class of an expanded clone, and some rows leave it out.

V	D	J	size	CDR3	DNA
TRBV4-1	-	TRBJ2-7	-	CASSQGRQEDYEQYF	TGCGCCAGCAGCCAAGGAAGACAAGAAGACTACGAGCAGTACTTC
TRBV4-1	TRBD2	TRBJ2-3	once	CASSQVLGGEDTQYF	TGCGCCAGCAGCCAAGTTCTCGGGGGGGAAGATACGCAGTATTTT
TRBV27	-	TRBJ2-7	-	CASSSVGPYEQYF	TGTGCCAGCAGCTCCGTGGGGCCCTACGAGCAGTACTTC
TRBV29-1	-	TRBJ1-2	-	CSVDGPGGF	TGCAGCGTTGATGGGCCGGGAGGCTTC
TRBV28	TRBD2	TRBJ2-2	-	CASSFSTSGMNTGELFF	TGTGCCAGCAGTTTTTCCACTAGCGGAATGAACACCGGGGAGCTGTTTTTT
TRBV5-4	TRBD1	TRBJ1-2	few	CASSLGTGSNRDGYTF	TGTGCCAGCTCCCTCGGGACAGGGAGTAATAGGGATGGCTACACCTTC
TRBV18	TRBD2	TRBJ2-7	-	CASSPPAGGYEQYF	TGTGCCAGCTCACCGCCGGCGGGAGGGTACGAGCAGTACTTC
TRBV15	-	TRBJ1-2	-	CATSRAAGRDYGYTF	TGTGCCACCAGCAGAGCCGCGGGGCGCGACTATGGCTACACCTTC
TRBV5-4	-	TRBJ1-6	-	CASSVEPWRVYNSPLHF	TGTGCCAGCAGCGTCGAACCCTGGAGGGTCTATAATTCACCCCTCCACTTT
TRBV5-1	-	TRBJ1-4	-	CASSVETATNEKLFF	TGCGCCAGCAGCGTGGAGACAGCAACTAATGAAAAACTGTTTTTT
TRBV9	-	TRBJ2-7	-	CASSEAGTPYYEQYF	TGTGCCAGCAGCGAAGCCGGGACTCCCTACTACGAGCAGTACTTC
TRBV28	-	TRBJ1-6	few	CASGRTSGSPLHF	TGTGCCAGCGGCCGAACATCAGGTTCACCCCTCCACTTT
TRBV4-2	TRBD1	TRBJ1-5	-	CASSQLGQGVNQPQHF	TGTGCCAGCAGCCAGCTTGGACAGGGGGTCAATCAGCCCCAGCATTTT
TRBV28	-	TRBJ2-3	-	CASSYRRGPWKDTQYF	TGTGCCAGCAGTTATAGGCGGGGGCCCTGGAAGGATACGCAGTATTTT
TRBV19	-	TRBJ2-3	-	CATGRGYF	TGTGCCACCGGGCGGGGGTATTTT
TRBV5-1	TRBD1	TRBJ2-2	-	CASSPSGTGYTGELFF	TGCGCCAGCAGCCCCTCCGGGACAGGGTACACCGGGGAGCTGTTTTTT
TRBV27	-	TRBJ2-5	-	CASSYDKETQYF	TGTGCCAGCAGTTACGACAAAGAGACCCAGTACTTC
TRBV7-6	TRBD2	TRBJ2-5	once	CASSLARAQLAGEQETQYF	TGTGCCAGCAGCTTAGCGAGGGCACAACTAGCGGGGGAACAAGAGACCCAGTACTTC
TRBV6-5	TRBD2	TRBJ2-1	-	CASSLLAGVYNEQFF	TGTGCCAGCAGCCTACTAGCGGGGGTCTACAATGAGCAGTTCTTC
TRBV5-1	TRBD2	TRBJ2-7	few	CASNGLAGGSYEQYF	TGCGCCAGCAACGGACTAGCGGGAGGTTCCTACGAGCAGTACTTC
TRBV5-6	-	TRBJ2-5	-	CASSGRETQYF	TGTGCCAGCAGTGGGCGAGAGACCCAGTACTTC
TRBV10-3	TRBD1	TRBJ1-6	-	CAICTGAGSPLHF	TGTGCCATCTGTACAGGGGCGGGTTCACCCCTCCACTTT
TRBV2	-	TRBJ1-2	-	CASSVRNPDYGYTF	TGTGCCAGCAGTGTCAGAAACCCAGACTATGGCTACACCTTC
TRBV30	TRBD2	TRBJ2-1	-	CAWNPRLAGGRFF	TGTGCCTGGAATCCCAGGCTAGCGGGAGGAAGATTCTTC
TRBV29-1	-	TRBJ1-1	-	CSVEAEDAEAFF	TGCAGCGTTGAGGCGGAAGACGCTGAAGCTTTCTTT
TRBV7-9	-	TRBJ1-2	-	CASGSTGLNYGYTF	TGTGCCAGCGGGTCTACAGGGCTGAACTATGGCTACACCTTC
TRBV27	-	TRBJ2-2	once	CASSFLRKDTSTGELFF	TGTGCCAGCAGTTTCCTCAGGAAGGACACCTCCACCGGGGAGCTGTTTTTT
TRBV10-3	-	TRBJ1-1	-	CAISETGTEAFF	TGTGCCATCAGTGAGACAGGCACTGAAGCTTTCTTT
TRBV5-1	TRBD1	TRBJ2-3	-	CASSLMVQGDTDTQYF	TGCGCCAGCAGCTTGATGGTACAGGGGGACACAGATACGCAGTATTTT
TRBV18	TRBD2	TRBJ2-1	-	CASSPTGLAVKDNEQFF	TGTGCCAGCTCACCTACGGGACTAGCGGTTAAGGACAATGAGCAGTTCTTC
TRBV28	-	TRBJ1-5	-	CASSLVRSPQHF	TGTGCCAGCAGTTTGGTGCGGTCGCCCCAGCATTTT
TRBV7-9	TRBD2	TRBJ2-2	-	CASRRGLAGPNTGELFF	TGTGCCAGCAGAAGGGGACTAGCGGGCCCGAACACCGGGGAGCTGTTTTTT
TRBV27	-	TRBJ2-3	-	CASWRASASTDTQYF	TGTGCCAGCTGGCGGGCTAGCGCCAGCACAGATACGCAGTATTTT
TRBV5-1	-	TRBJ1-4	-	CASSLEWGVEKLFF	TGCGCCAGCAGCTTGGAGTGGGGGGTGGAAAAACTGTTTTTT
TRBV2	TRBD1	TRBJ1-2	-	CASYIAGTGFGYTF	TGTGCCAGCTACATAGCCGGGACAGGGTTTGGCTACACCTTC
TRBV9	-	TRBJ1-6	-	CASSPRTEHNSPLHF	TGTGCCAGCAGCCCCCGGACAGAACATAATTCACCCCTCCACTTT
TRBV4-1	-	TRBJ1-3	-	CASSQGENSGNTIYF	TGCGCCAGCAGCCAAGGCGAAAACTCTGGAAACACCATATATTTT
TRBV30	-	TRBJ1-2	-	CAWTGGYTF	TGTGCCTGGACGGGGGGCTACACCTTC
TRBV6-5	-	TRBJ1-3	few	CASSYASGNTIYF	TGTGCCAGCAGTTACGCGTCGGGAAACACCATATATTTT
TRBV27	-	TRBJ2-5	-	CASSLSTPRRETQYF	TGTGCCAGCAGTTTATCTACTCCTCGGAGGGAGACCCAGTACTTC
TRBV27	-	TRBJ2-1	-	CASSPRLPGRASYRVSEQFF	TGTGCCAGCAGCCCCCGCTTACCGGGAAGGGCTTCGTATAGGGTCAGTGAGCAGTTCTTC
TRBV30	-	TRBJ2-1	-	CAWIDGSYNEQFF	TGTGCCTGGATTGACGGGAGCTACAATGAGCAGTTCTTC
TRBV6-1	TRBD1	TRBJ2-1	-	CASTRQGSYNEQFF	TGTGCCAGCACCAGACAGGGCTCCTACAATGAGCAGTTCTTC
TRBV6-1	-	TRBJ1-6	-	CASNAPGSSGSPLHF	TGTGCCAGCAATGCCCCGGGATCTTCAGGCTCACCCCTCCACTTT
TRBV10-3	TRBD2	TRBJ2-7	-	CAISEGSGGPSEQYF	TGTGCCATCAGTGAGGGGAGCGGGGGGCCTAGTGAGCAGTACTTC
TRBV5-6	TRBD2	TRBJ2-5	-	CASSFVSGGETQYF	TGTGCCAGCAGCTTTGTGTCCGGGGGGGAGACCCAGTACTTC
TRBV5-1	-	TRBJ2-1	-	CASSFVRDTEQFF	TGCGCCAGCAGCTTTGTTAGGGACACTGAGCAGTTCTTC
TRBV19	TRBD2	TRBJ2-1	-	CASSKSSGLNGVSNEQFF	TGTGCCAGTAGTAAGTCTAGCGGGCTCAATGGGGTTTCCAATGAGCAGTTCTTC
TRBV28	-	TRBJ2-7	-	CASSSGFEQYF	TGTGCCAGCAGTTCAGGCTTCGAGCAGTACTTC
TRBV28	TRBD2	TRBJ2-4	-	CASTSSGLAGGPARSKNIQYF	TGTGCCAGCACCTCAAGTGGACTAGCGGGAGGGCCGGCTCGGTCCAAAAACATTCAGTACTTC
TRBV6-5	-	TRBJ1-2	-	CASSYSGARYGYTF	TGTGCCAGCAGTTATAGCGGGGCGCGCTATGGCTACACCTTC
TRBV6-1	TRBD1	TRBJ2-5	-	CASSGRWTGAGGETQYF	TGTGCCAGCAGTGGCCGCTGGACAGGGGCTGGGGGGGAGACCCAGTACTTC
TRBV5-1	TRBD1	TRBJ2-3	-	CASSFGQGSTDTQYF	TGCGCCAGCAGCTTCGGACAGGGGTCCACAGATACGCAGTATTTT